A single sample is the source of the 30 T cell receptor beta chains below, sequenced in a study of blood T cell repertoires in COVID-19. TCRdb's copy holds only in-frame clones and misses some; the assay was immunoSEQ multiplex PCR. Of about 190,000 clones listed, approximately 91% were seen once; the top ten hold approximately 7%. The sequencing input was peripheral blood. All receptors derive from a middle-aged man with acute or convalescent COVID-19.

This chain uses TRBV19 with TRBJ2-6; D possibly corresponds to TRBD2 (5 bases). V lost 7 bases and J lost 2, with 12 bases in between. There are 15 residues in the CDR3. CDR1 and CDR2 from the germline V gene are LNHDA and SQIVND (reference sequence). Written as DNA, the CDR3 is TGTGCCAGTATGCCGAGGGTGGCTGGGGCCAACGTCCTGACTTTC. Translating it yields CASMPRVAGANVLTF.

A few counts support this clone. As DNA, the CDR3 is TGTGCCAGCAGCTTAGGGGAAGGGACAGACAGGACCACAGATACGCAGTATTTT. This encodes CASSLGEGTDRTTDTQYF. This chain links TRBV11-3 with TRBJ2-3; 7 positions agree with TRBD1. Germline trimming cut 1 base from V and 2 bases from J; bases unmatched to any gene: 12. This CDR3 contains 18 residues. Per the germline V gene, CDR1 is SGHNT and CDR2 is YENEEA.

This rearrangement joins TRBV5-1 to TRBJ2-2, with 9 bases identical to TRBD2. The CDR3 sequence is 14 residues long. Germline CDR1 and CDR2: SGHRS and YFSETQ. The junction had 3 bases not matched to a gene; V was cut back by 3 bases and J by 6 bases. CDR3 DNA sequence: TGCGCCAGCAGCTGGGGACTAGCCCCCGGGGAGCTGTTTTTT. This sequence encodes CASSWGLAPGELFF. The full variable domain, its missing parts supplied by reference TRBV5-1 and TRBJ2-2, is KAGVTQTPRYLIKTRGQQVTLSCSPISGHRSVSWYQQTPGQGLQFLFEYFSETQRNKGNFPGRFSGRQFSNSRSEMNVSTLELGDSALYLCASSWGLAPGELFFGEGSRLTVL.

This chain links TRBV18 with TRBJ1-5; no clear D gene. Germline CDR1 KGHSH, CDR2 LQKENI. V was clipped by 2 bases and J by 7 bases, with 9 bases between them. This CDR3 contains 13 residues. The CDR3 protein is CASSPNQEQPQHF. As DNA, the CDR3 is TGTGCCAGCTCACCAAATCAAGAGCAGCCCCAGCATTTT.

J is TRBJ1-2 and V is TRBV7-9; tentatively, D is TRBD1 (5 bases). Germline V gene sequence: CDR1 SEHNR, CDR2 FQNEAQ (reference sequence). The V gene lost 4 bases and the J gene lost 4 bases, with 7 bases spanning the gap. This CDR3 spans 12 amino acids. This CDR3 reads CASSSGSYGYTF. CDR3 nucleotide sequence: TGTGCCAGCAGCTCAGGGTCCTATGGCTACACCTTC.

The chain recombines TRBV2 with TRBJ1-6; D might be TRBD1 (6 bases). This CDR3 is built from 14 residues. The germline gives CDR1 SNHLY, CDR2 FYNNEI. Trimming stripped 7 bases from V and 6 bases from J, with 13 bases between. This CDR3 is CASKGGFGNSPLHF. The CDR3 nucleotides read TGTGCCAGCAAAGGGGGTTTTGGTAATTCACCCCTCCACTTT.

The rearrangement uses TRBV4-2 and TRBJ2-5; D not certain. V dropped 1 base and J dropped 2 bases, with 8 bases sitting between them. The CDR3 runs 14 residues. Germline loops: CDR1 LGHNA, CDR2 YNFKEQ. The CDR3 DNA sequence: TGTGCCAGCAGCCAAGGGCTCTTGCAAGAGACCCAGTACTTC. Amino acids: CASSQGLLQETQYF.

The rearrangement joins TRBV19 to TRBJ1-2, with D tentatively TRBD1 (5 bases). Trimming removed 5 bases from V and 4 bases from J, with 17 bases in between. CDR3 length equals 15 residues. The germline V gene encodes CDR1 LNHDA and CDR2 SQIVND (reference sequence). CDR3 residues: CASSVTATLVYGYTF. The CDR3 DNA follows: TGTGCCAGTAGTGTGACAGCTACTTTGGTCTATGGCTACACCTTC.

V and J are TRBV9 and TRBJ1-2, with 7 positions matching TRBD1. Trimming cost V 4 bases and J 4 bases; bases outside gene matches: 10. CDR1 and CDR2 from the germline V gene are SGDLS and YYNGEE. This CDR3 region has 15 residues. CDR3: CASSPYKGAAYGYTF. For the CDR3, the DNA is TGTGCCAGCAGCCCCTATAAGGGGGCGGCCTATGGCTACACCTTC.

V and J are TRBV29-1 and TRBJ2-2; TRBD2 matches at 10 bases. This CDR3 spans 15 amino acids. Unmatched junction bases numbered 9, after V lost 7 bases and J lost 4 bases. Germline V lookup: CDR1 SQVTM, CDR2 ANQGSEA. The CDR3 DNA is TGCAGCGCCGTTAGCGGGGGGCAACCCACCGGGGAGCTGTTTTTT. It yields the protein CSAVSGGQPTGELFF.

This clone was picked up a small number of times. CDR3 sequence: CASSLEGAIATNEKLFF. The CDR3 nucleotides read TGTGCCAGCAGCTTAGAGGGGGCTATTGCAACTAATGAAAAACTGTTTTTT. The chain carries TRBV7-9 and TRBJ1-4; 7 bases are shared with TRBD1. The CDR3 loop spans 17 amino acids. V was clipped by 1 base and J by 0 bases; unmatched bases: 5. Germline lookup yields CDR1 SEHNR and CDR2 FQNEAQ (reference sequence).

The chain links TRBV9 to TRBJ2-5, with a tentative D call TRBD2 (9 bases). The CDR3 runs to 15 residues. V lost 4 bases and J lost 4, with 17 bases in between. Germline V CDR1 and CDR2: SGDLS, YYNGEE. The CDR3 DNA sequence: TGTGCCAGCAGCCCAGGGGGCGGGGGGGGAGAGACCCAGTACTTC. Its translation: CASSPGGGGGETQYF. Supplemented by reference TRBV9 and TRBJ2-5, the full variable domain reads DSGVTQTPKHLITATGQRVTLRCSPRSGDLSVYWYQQSLDQGLQFLIQYYNGEERAKGNILERFSAQQFPDLHSELNLSSLELGDSALYFCASSPGGGGGETQYFGPGTRLLVL.

This chain uses TRBV30 with TRBJ2-2; D might be TRBD1 (6 bases). The V and J ends lost 5 bases and 7 bases respectively, with 17 bases between them. The CDR3 has 14 amino acids. Per the germline V gene, CDR1 is GTSNPN and CDR2 is SVGIG (reference sequence). This CDR3 is CAWSGQMTGGELFF. The CDR3 DNA reads TGTGCCTGGTCCGGACAGATGACGGGCGGGGAGCTGTTTTTT.

The V gene is TRBV19, the J gene TRBJ2-1; 10 bases are shared with TRBD2. The germline CDR1 and CDR2 sequences are LNHDA and SQIVND (reference sequence). V dropped 3 bases and J dropped 6; count of bases not matched to a gene: 5. The CDR3 extends over 15 amino acids. CDR3 in DNA: TGTGCCAGTAGTATCTTAGCGGGGGGCCTCAATGAGCAGTTCTTC. Amino acid sequence: CASSILAGGLNEQFF.

This clone showed up just once. The chain has TRBV6-4 and TRBJ2-1; a weak D match, TRBD2 (5 bases). The CDR3 spans 15 residues. V was clipped by 0 bases and J by 4 bases, with 10 bases between them. Looked up from germline, CDR1 is MRHNA and CDR2 is SNTAGT. The CDR3 region has the DNA TGTGCCAGCAGTGACTCCCCCGAGGGTTACAATGAGCAGTTCTTC. It codes for CASSDSPEGYNEQFF.

The chain is built from TRBV7-2 and TRBJ1-2; D is perhaps TRBD1 (6 bases). In germline, CDR1 is SGHTA, CDR2 FQGNSA. This CDR3 has 17 amino acids. V was pared by 5 bases and J by 2 bases, with 21 bases between. CDR3 in DNA: TGTGCCAGCAGCCCCGGGGGGCCCGGGACGGTAAACTATGGCTACACCTTC. Protein product: CASSPGGPGTVNYGYTF.

The chain employs TRBV6-5 and TRBJ1-1, with 8 bases identical to TRBD1. The CDR3 spans 13 residues. After removal of 4 bases from V and 7 bases from J, the junction contained 5 bases not matched to a gene. Germline values: CDR1 MNHEY, CDR2 SVGAGI. The chain's CDR3 is CASSSDRGFEAFF. CDR3 DNA sequence: TGTGCCAGCAGTTCAGACAGGGGTTTTGAAGCTTTCTTT.

This clone was recorded a few times. Distinct nucleotide sequences in the sample also encode this CDR3. This chain joins TRBV7-2 and TRBJ1-2; the match to TRBD1 covers 7 bases. J was trimmed by 5 bases and V by 3 bases; bases with no gene match: 6. The CDR3 has 14 amino acids. Germline V gives CDR1 SGHTA, CDR2 FQGNSA. CDR3 protein: CASSFGTGDYGYTF. The DNA for the CDR3 is TGTGCCAGCAGCTTTGGAACAGGGGATTATGGCTACACCTTC.

The chain combines TRBV6-5 with TRBJ1-4, with 9 positions matching TRBD1. The germline CDR1 and CDR2 sequences are MNHEY and SVGAGI. V shed 5 bases and J 4 bases; nucleotides not matched to a gene: 5. CDR3 size: 15 residues. The CDR3 DNA is TGTGCCAGCAGTCGGCGACAGGGGGGTAATGAAAAACTGTTTTTT. It yields the protein CASSRRQGGNEKLFF.

The chain employs TRBV5-6 and TRBJ1-6, with a weak D call TRBD1 (6 bases). From germline, CDR1 is SGHDT and CDR2 YYEEEE. V lost 1 base and J lost 3, with 17 bases in between. CDR3 size: 18 residues. CDR3 sequence (DNA): TGTGCCAGCAGCTTGATCGGCCAGGGGAGAAACTATAATTCACCCCTCCACTTT. Translated: CASSLIGQGRNYNSPLHF.

The V call is TRBV6-5, the J call TRBJ2-3, with D perhaps TRBD1 (5 bases). Deletions cut 2 bases from V and 6 bases from J, with 18 bases between. Germline CDR1 and CDR2: MNHEY and SVGAGI. The CDR3 runs to 16 residues. In nucleotides, the CDR3 is TGTGCCAGCAGTTACAGGGTGGGGCCGGAAGGGGATACGCAGTATTTT. It translates to CASSYRVGPEGDTQYF.

The chain is built from TRBV2 and TRBJ1-6; 7 bases are a match to TRBD1. The CDR3 is made up of 14 amino acids. Per germline, CDR1 SNHLY and CDR2 FYNNEI. J gave up 7 bases and V 4 bases, and 4 bases lay outside the gene matches. CDR3 nucleotides: TGTGCCAGCAGTGGAGGGACAGTGAATTCACCCCTCCACTTT. Translation gives CASSGGTVNSPLHF.

The chain has TRBV19 and TRBJ2-1; TRBD1 is a possible D gene (5 bases). The CDR3 consists of 14 residues. Per the germline V gene, CDR1 is LNHDA and CDR2 is SQIVND (reference sequence). The V end was cut by 5 bases, the J end by 5 bases, with 13 bases between. The CDR3 sequence: CASSPTGAHNEQFF. DNA for the CDR3: TGTGCCAGTAGTCCCACAGGAGCGCACAATGAGCAGTTCTTC.

The rearrangement links TRBV3-1 (or the pseudogene TRBV3-2) to TRBJ1-1, with a possible D match to TRBD1 (5 bases). Trimming left V 8 bases short and J 2 bases short, with 12 bases between. The CDR3 extends over 13 amino acids. Germline CDR1 reads LGHDT; CDR2 reads YNNKEL (reference sequence). The CDR3 coding sequence is TGTGCCAGCGGAGGGACTTTTAACACTGAAGCTTTCTTT. Translating gives CASGGTFNTEAFF.

The chain couples TRBV24-1 to TRBJ2-4, with D possibly matching TRBD1 (8 bases). Germline CDR1 KGHDR, CDR2 SFDVKD. The V and J ends lost 3 bases and 3 bases respectively, with 14 bases between them. This CDR3 is built from 16 residues. CDR3 in amino acids: CATSDPGGGGKNIQYF. CDR3 coding DNA: TGTGCCACCAGTGATCCAGGGGGCGGGGGCAAAAACATTCAGTACTTC.

V usage is TRBV29-1 and J usage is TRBJ1-4; TRBD1 agrees at 11 bases. This CDR3 is built from 16 residues. V lost 4 bases to trimming and J lost 7 bases; unmatched junction nucleotides: 11. Germline CDR1 and CDR2: SQVTM and ANQGSEA. The CDR3 DNA sequence: TGCAGCGTTGCTTTTAATTGGGACAGGGGGAGTGAAAAACTGTTTTTT. Translation gives CSVAFNWDRGSEKLFF.

CDR3 loop: CASSLGQPFYEQYF. The CDR3 DNA is TGTGCCAGCAGCTTGGGACAGCCCTTCTACGAGCAGTACTTC. The rearrangement links TRBV5-5 to TRBJ2-7; D is possibly TRBD1 (5 bases). V lost 0 bases and J lost 3, with 10 bases in between. Germline-derived CDR1 and CDR2 are SGHKS and YYEKEE (reference sequence). The CDR3 consists of 14 residues.

In this sample, this clone turned up once. This chain joins TRBV4-2 and TRBJ1-1; TRBD1 is a possible D gene (6 bases). The CDR3 is made up of 18 amino acids. With 0 bases removed from V and 0 bases from J, the gap between germline ends came to 17 bases. Germline V gives CDR1 LGHNA, CDR2 YNFKEQ. CDR3 coding DNA: TGTGCCAGCAGCCAAGAGGGGCAGGGGATTAGGATGAACACTGAAGCTTTCTTT. Its protein product is CASSQEGQGIRMNTEAFF.

The sample holds one count of this clone. The chain uses TRBV10-2 and TRBJ1-2; TRBD1 matches 8 bases. This CDR3 region has 12 residues. J gave up 6 bases and V 5 bases, and 2 bases lay outside the gene matches. Per germline, CDR1 WSHSY and CDR2 SAAADI. This CDR3 reads CASSRTGNGYTF. The DNA of the CDR3 is TGCGCCAGCAGTCGGACAGGGAATGGCTACACCTTC.

This chain uses TRBV7-2 with TRBJ2-7; perhaps TRBD2 as D (5 bases). This CDR3 has 13 residues. CDR1 and CDR2 from the germline V gene are SGHTA and FQGNSA. Trimming removed 3 bases at V and 2 bases at J, with 8 bases between. The CDR3, as DNA: TGTGCCAGCAGCTTGAGGGCTACCTACGAGCAGTACTTC. As protein: CASSLRATYEQYF.